This TCR beta chain was observed in a study of T-cell memory formation after mild COVID-19. About the research overall: There were largely donor-specific TCR clusters. General study points: CM and EM subsets held most contracting CD4+ clones; EMRA held CD8+ ones. Researchers could not confirm that second-wave clones peaking on day 37 targeted SARS-CoV-2.

This clonotype was seen a handful of times. Its antigen is as yet unknown. The CDR3 totals 15 residues. Germline CDR1 and CDR2: SGHAT and FQNNGV. The V end was cut by 0 bases, the J end by 0 bases, with 6 bases between. Using its own MiXCR run on the 5' RACE reads, TCRdb lists one record per CDR3 protein. The sample shows about 560,000 distinct CDR3 sequences, roughly a fifth of them seen only once. This TCR was recovered from an adult woman who had mild COVID-19 (a few samples of this study predate the infection). Cell type and time point are not known. The sequenced sample was PBMCs or a T cell subset sorted from them (not recorded which). The chain carries TRBV11-2 and TRBJ2-1; D gene ambiguous. DNA for the CDR3: TGTGCCAGCAGCTTAGAAAGGTTCTCCTACAATGAGCAGTTCTTC. Its protein is CASSLERFSYNEQFF.